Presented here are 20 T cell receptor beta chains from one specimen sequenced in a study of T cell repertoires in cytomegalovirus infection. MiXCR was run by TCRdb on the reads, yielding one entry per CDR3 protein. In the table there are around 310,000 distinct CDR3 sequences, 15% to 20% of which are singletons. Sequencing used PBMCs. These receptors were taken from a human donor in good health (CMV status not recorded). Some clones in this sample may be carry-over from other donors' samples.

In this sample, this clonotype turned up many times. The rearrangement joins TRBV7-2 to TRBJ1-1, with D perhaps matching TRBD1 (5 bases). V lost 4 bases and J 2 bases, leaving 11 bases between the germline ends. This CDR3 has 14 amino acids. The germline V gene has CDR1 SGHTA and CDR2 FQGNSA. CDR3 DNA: TGTGCCAGCAGCTCCCTTGGGGGAAACACTGAAGCTTTCTTT. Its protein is CASSSLGGNTEAFF.

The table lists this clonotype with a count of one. CDR3 in amino acids: CATGLAAETQYF. The CDR3, as DNA: TGTGCCACGGGACTAGCGGCGGAGACCCAGTACTTC. The V gene is TRBV2, the J gene TRBJ2-5, with 11 bases matching TRBD2. The CDR3 is made up of 12 amino acids. The V gene end was trimmed by 10 bases and the J gene end by 5 bases; junction bases not matched to a gene: 3. Germline V lookup: CDR1 SNHLY, CDR2 FYNNEI.

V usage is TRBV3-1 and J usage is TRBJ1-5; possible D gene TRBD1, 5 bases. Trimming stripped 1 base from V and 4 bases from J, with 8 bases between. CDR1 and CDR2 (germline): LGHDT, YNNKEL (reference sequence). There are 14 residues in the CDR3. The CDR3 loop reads CASSQGGMNQPQHF. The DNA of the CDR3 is TGTGCCAGCAGCCAAGGGGGGATGAATCAGCCCCAGCATTTT.

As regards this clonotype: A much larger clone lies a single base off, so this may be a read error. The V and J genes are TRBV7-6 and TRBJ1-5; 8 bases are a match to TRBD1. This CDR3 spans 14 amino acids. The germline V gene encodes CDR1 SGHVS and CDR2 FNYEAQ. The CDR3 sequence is CAGSSQGAGQPQHF. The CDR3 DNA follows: TGTGCCGGCAGCAGTCAGGGGGCAGGTCAGCCCCAGCATTTT.

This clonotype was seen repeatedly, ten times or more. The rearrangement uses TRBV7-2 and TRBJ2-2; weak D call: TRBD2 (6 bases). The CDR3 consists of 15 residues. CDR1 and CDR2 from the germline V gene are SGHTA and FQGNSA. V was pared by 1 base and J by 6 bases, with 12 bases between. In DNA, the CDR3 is TGTGCCAGCAGCTTAGACGGGGGAATATCCGGGGAGCTGTTTTTT. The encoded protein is CASSLDGGISGELFF.

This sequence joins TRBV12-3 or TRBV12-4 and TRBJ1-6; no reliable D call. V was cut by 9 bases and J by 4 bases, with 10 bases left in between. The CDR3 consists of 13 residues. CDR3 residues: CASTTDYNSPLHF. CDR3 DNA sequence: TGTGCCAGTACGACCGATTATAATTCACCCCTCCACTTT.

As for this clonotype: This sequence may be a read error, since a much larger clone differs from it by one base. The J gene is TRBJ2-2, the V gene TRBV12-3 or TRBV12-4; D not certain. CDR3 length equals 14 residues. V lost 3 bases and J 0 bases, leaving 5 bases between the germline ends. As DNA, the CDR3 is TGTGCCAGCAGTTTCGGTCCGAACACCGGGGAGCTGTTTTTT. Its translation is CASSFGPNTGELFF.

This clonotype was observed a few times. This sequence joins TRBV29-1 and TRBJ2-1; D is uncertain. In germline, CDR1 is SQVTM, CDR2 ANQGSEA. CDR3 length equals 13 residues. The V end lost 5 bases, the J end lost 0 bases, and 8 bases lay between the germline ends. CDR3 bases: TGCAGCGTTATCACACCCTCCTACAATGAGCAGTTCTTC. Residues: CSVITPSYNEQFF.

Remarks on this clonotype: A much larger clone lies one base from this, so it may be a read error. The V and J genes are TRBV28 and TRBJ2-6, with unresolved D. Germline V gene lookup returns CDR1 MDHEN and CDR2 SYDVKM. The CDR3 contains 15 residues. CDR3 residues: CASSLPVSEANVLTF. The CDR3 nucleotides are TGTGCCAGCAGTTTGCCGGTCTCTGAGGCCAACGTCCTGACTTTC.

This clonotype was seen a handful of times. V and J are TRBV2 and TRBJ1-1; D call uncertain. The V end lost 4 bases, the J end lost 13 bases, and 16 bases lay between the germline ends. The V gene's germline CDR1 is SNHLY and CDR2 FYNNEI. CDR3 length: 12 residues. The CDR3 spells CASSGLLQRGFF. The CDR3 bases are TGTGCCAGCAGTGGGCTGCTACAGCGGGGTTTCTTT.

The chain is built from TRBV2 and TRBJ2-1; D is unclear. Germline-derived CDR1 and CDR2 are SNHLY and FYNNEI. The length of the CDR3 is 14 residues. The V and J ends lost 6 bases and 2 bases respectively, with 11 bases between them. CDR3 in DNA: TGTGCCAGCAGAGGGAACCCTCCCTACAATGAGCAGTTCTTC. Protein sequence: CASRGNPPYNEQFF.

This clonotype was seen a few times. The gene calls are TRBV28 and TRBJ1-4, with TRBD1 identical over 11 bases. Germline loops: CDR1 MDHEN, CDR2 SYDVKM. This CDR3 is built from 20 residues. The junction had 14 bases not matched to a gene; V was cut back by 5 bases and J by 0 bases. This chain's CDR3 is CASSPMHGTGGTATNEKLFF. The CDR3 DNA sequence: TGTGCCAGCAGTCCGATGCATGGGACAGGGGGAACTGCAACTAATGAAAAACTGTTTTTT.

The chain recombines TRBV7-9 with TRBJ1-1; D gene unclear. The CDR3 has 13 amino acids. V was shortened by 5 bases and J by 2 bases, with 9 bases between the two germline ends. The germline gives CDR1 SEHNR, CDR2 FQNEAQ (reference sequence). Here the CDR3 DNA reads TGTGCCAGCAGCCATGAACACAACACTGAAGCTTTCTTT. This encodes CASSHEHNTEAFF.

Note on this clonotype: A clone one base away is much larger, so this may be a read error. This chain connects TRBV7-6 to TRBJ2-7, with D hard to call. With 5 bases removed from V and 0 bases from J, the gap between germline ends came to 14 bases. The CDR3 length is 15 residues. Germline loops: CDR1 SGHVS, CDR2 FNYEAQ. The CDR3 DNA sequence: TGTGCCAGCAGCCTAGAAAGGGTTTCCTCCTACGAGCAGTACTTC. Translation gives CASSLERVSSYEQYF.

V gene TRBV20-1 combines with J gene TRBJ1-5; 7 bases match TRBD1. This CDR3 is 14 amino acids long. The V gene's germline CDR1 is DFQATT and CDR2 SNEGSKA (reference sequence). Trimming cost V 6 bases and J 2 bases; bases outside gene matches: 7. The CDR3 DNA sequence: TGCAGTGCACTACAGGGGCCACGCAATCAGCCCCAGCATTTT. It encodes CSALQGPRNQPQHF.

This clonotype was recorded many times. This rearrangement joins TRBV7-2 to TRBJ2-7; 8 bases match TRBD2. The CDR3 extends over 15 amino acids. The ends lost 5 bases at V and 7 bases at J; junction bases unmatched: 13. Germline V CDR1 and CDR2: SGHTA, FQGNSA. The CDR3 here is CASSPGGGRSIEQYF. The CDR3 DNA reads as TGTGCCAGCAGCCCGGGGGGGGGCAGGAGTATAGAGCAGTACTTC.

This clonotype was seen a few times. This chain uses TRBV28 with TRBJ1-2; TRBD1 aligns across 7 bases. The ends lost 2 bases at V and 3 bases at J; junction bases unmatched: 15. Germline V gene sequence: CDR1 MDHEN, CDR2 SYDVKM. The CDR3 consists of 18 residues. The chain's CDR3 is CASSLNQGTASGHYGYTF. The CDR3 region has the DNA TGTGCCAGCAGTTTAAACCAGGGGACAGCCTCCGGCCACTATGGCTACACCTTC.

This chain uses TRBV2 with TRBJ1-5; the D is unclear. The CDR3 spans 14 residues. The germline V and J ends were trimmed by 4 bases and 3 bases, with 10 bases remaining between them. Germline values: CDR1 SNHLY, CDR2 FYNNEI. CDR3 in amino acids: CASSGQSINQPQHF. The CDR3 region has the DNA TGTGCCAGCAGTGGCCAGTCCATCAATCAGCCCCAGCATTTT.

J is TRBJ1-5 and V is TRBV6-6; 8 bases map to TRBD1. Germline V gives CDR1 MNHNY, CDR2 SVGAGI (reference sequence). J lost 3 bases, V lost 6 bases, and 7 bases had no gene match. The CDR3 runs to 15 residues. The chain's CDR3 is CASSPTGVANQPQHF. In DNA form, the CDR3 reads TGTGCCAGCAGCCCGACAGGGGTGGCCAATCAGCCCCAGCATTTT.

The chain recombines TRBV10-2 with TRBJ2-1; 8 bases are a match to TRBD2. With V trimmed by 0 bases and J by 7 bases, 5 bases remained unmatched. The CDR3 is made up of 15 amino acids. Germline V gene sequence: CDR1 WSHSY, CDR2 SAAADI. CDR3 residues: CASSESRGDVNEQFF. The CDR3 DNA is TGCGCCAGCAGTGAGTCGCGGGGGGACGTAAATGAGCAGTTCTTC.